The TCR beta chain under discussion was sequenced for a study of blood T cell repertoires in COVID-19. Study in general: Both acute and convalescent COVID-19 samples were obtained from the United States, Italy and Spain.

Clones were read by immunoSEQ multiplex PCR, and TCRdb kept only the in-frame ones, dropping some. The sample yields roughly 330,000 clones, about 87% seen once. Deletions cut 3 bases from V and 0 bases from J, with 11 bases between. Looked up from germline, CDR1 is LNHDA and CDR2 is SQIVND (reference sequence). The CDR3 has 16 amino acids. Ages ranged from roughly 18 to 100 years, with residence in around 24 US areas. The TCR originated in a woman between 25 and 40 years old who had recovered from COVID-19. The chain has TRBV19 and TRBJ1-4; D perhaps matches TRBD1 (5 bases). The material sequenced was PBMCs or T cells enriched from blood (not recorded which). This CDR3 is CASSIRARTTNEKLFF. DNA for the CDR3: TGTGCCAGTAGTATCAGGGCCAGGACAACTAATGAAAAACTGTTTTTT. Combining the CDR3 with reference TRBV19 and TRBJ1-4 gives the whole variable domain DGGITQSPKYLFRKEGQNVTLSCEQNLNHDAMYWYRQDPGQGLRLIYYSQIVNDFQKGDIAEGYSVSREKKESFPLTVTSAQKNPTAFYLCASSIRARTTNEKLFFGSGTQLSVL.